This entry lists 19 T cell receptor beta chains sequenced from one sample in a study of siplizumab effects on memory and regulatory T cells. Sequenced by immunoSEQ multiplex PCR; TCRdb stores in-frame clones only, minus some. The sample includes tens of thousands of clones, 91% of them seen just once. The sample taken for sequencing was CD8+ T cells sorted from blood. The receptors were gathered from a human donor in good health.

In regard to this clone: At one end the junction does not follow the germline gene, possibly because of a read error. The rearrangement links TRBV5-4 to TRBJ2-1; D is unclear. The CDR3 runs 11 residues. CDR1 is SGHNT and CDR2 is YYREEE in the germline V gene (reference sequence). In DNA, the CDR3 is TGTGCCAGCAGCTCCGACAATGAGCAGTTCTTC. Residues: CASSSDNEQFF. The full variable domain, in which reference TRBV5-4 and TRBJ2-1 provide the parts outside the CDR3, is ETGVTQSPTHLIKTRGQQVTLRCSSQSGHNTVSWYQQALGQGPQFIFQYYREEENGRGNFPPRFSGLQFPNYSSELNVNALELDDSALYLCASSSDNEQFFGPGTRLTVL.

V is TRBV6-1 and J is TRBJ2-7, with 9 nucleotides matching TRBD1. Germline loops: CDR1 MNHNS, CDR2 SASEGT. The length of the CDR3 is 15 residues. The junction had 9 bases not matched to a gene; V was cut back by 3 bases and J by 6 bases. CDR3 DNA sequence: TGTGCCAGCAGTGATTTTGGGACAGGGAAGGGCGAGCAGTACTTC. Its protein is CASSDFGTGKGEQYF.

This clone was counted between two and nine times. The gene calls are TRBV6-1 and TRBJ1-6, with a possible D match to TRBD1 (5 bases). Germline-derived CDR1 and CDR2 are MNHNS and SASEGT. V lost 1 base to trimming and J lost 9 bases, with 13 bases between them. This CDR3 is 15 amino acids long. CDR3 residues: CASSEGAGIGSPLHF. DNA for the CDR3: TGTGCCAGCAGTGAAGGGGCAGGGATAGGTTCACCCCTCCACTTT.

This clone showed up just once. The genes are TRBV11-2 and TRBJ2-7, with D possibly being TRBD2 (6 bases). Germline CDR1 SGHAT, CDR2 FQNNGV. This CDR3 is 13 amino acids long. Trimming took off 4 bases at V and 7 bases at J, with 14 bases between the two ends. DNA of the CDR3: TGTGCCAGCAGCTCCGGGACTTTTAGAGAGCAGTACTTC. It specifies CASSSGTFREQYF. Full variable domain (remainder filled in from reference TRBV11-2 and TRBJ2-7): EAGVAQSPRYKIIEKRQSVAFWCNPISGHATLYWYQQILGQGPKLLIQFQNNGVVDDSQLPKDRFSAERLKGVDSTLKIQPAKLEDSAVYLCASSSGTFREQYFGPGTRLTVT.

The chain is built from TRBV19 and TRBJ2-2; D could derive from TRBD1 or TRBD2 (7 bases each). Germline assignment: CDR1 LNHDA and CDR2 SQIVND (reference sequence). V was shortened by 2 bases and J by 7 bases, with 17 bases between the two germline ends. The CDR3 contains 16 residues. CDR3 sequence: CASSITAGGGDGELFF. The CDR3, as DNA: TGTGCCAGTAGTATAACGGCAGGGGGAGGGGACGGGGAGCTGTTTTTT.

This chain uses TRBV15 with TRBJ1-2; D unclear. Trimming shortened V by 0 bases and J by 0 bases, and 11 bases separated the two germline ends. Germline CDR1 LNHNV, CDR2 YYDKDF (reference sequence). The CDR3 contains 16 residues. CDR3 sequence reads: CATSRDRAATNYGYTF. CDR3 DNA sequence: TGTGCCACCAGCAGAGATCGGGCCGCCACTAACTATGGCTACACCTTC. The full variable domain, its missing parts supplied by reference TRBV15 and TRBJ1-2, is DAMVIQNPRYQVTQFGKPVTLSCSQTLNHNVMYWYQQKSSQAPKLLFHYYDKDFNNEADTPDNFQSRRPNTSFCFLDIRSPGLGDTAMYLCATSRDRAATNYGYTFGSGTRLTVV.

CDR3 protein: CASTNPRVASPNYGYTF. CDR3 coding DNA: TGTGCCAGCACCAATCCCCGGGTAGCCAGCCCCAACTATGGCTACACCTTC. This chain uses TRBV5-8 with TRBJ1-2, with no clear D. The V end was cut by 6 bases, the J end by 2 bases, with 23 bases between. Germline V gene data show CDR1 as SGHTS and CDR2 as YDEGEE. CDR3 length: 17 residues.

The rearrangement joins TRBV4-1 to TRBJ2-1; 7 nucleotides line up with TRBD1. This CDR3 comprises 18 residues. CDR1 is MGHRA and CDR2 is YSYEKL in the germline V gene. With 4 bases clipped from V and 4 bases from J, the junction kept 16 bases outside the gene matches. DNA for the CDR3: TGCGCCAGCAGCCCGGCGGCCCGCAGACAGGGAGTGTACAATGAGCAGTTCTTC. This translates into CASSPAARRQGVYNEQFF.

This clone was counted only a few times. The CDR3 DNA reads as TGTGCCAGCAGTGAGCGGAGCTCCTACAATGAGCAGTTCTTC. It codes for CASSERSSYNEQFF. The chain has TRBV2 and TRBJ2-1; D call uncertain. Trimming stripped 3 bases from V and 0 bases from J, with 6 bases between. This CDR3 comprises 14 residues. The germline gives CDR1 SNHLY, CDR2 FYNNEI.

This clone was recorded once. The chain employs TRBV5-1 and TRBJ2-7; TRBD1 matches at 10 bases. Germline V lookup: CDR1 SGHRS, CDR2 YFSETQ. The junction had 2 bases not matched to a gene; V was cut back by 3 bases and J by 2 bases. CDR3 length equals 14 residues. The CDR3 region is CASSWDRGAYEQYF. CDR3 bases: TGCGCCAGCAGCTGGGACAGGGGTGCCTACGAGCAGTACTTC.

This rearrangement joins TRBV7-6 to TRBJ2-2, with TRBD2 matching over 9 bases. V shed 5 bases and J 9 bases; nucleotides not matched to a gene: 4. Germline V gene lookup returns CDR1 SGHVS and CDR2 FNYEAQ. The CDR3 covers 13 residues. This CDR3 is CASSPGTSRELFF. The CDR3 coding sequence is TGTGCCAGCAGCCCCGGGACTAGCAGGGAGCTGTTTTTT. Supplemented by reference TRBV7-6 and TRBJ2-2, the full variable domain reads GAGVSQSPRYKVTKRGQDVALRCDPISGHVSLYWYRQALGQGPEFLTYFNYEAQQDKSGLPNDRFSAERPEGSISTLTIQRTEQRDSAMYRCASSPGTSRELFFGEGSRLTVL.

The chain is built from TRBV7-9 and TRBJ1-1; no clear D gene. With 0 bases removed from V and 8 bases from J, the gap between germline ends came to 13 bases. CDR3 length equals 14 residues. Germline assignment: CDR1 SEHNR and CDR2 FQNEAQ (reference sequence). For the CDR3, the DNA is TGTGCCAGCAGCTTAGCGGGGATGGCAGAAGAAGCTTTCTTT. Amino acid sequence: CASSLAGMAEEAFF.

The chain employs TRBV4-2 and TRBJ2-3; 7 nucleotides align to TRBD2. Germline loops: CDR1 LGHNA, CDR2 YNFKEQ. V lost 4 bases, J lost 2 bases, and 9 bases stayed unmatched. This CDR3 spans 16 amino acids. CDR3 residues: CASSPSSGTPTDTQYF. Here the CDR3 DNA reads TGTGCCAGCAGCCCATCCAGCGGGACTCCCACAGATACGCAGTATTTT.

This CDR3 reads CASSVVGFTDTQYF. The CDR3 region has the DNA TGTGCCAGCAGCGTAGTGGGTTTCACAGATACGCAGTATTTT. The genes are TRBV9 and TRBJ2-3; unclear D gene. This CDR3 contains 14 residues. The V end was cut by 0 bases, the J end by 2 bases, with 7 bases between. Germline V gene data show CDR1 as SGDLS and CDR2 as YYNGEE.

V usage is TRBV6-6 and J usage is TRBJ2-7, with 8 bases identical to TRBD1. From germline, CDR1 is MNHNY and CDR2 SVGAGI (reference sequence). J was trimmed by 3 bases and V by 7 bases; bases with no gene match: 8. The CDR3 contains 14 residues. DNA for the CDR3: TGTGCCAGCACTTGGACAGGGTCGGACTACGAGCAGTACTTC. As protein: CASTWTGSDYEQYF.

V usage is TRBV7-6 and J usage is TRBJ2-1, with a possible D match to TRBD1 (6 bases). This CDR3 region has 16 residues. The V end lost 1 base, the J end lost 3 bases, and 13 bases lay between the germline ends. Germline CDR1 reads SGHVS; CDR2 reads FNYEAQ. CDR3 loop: CASSLEYRAIYNEQFF. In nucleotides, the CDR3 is TGTGCCAGCAGCTTAGAATACAGGGCGATCTACAATGAGCAGTTCTTC.

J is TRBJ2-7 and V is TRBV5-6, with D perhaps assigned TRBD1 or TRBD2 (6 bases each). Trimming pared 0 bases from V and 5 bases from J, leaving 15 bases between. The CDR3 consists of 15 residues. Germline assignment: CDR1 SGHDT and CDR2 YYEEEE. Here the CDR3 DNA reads TGTGCCAGCAGCTTGGTGACGGGGGCTTTCCACGAGCAGTACTTC. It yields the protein CASSLVTGAFHEQYF.

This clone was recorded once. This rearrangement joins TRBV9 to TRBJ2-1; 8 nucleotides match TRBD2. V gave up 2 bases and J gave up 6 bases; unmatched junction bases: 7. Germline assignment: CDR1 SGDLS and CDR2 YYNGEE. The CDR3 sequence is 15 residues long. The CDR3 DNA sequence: TGTGCCAGCAGCGTCGGGGGGGCCGTGAGCAATGAGCAGTTCTTC. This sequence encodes CASSVGGAVSNEQFF. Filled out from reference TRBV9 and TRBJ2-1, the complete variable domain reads DSGVTQTPKHLITATGQRVTLRCSPRSGDLSVYWYQQSLDQGLQFLIQYYNGEERAKGNILERFSAQQFPDLHSELNLSSLELGDSALYFCASSVGGAVSNEQFFGPGTRLTVL.

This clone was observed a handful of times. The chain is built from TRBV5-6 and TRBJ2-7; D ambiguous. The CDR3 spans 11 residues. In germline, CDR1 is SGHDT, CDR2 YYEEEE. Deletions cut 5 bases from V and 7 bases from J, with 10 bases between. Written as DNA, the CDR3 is TGTGCCAGCAGTTCGTCTTGGGAGCAGTACTTC. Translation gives CASSSSWEQYF.